Listed below are T cell receptor beta chains from one sample, sequenced in a study of blood T cell repertoires in COVID-19. The protocol was immunoSEQ multiplex PCR, while the TCRdb copy is restricted to in-frame clones and leaves out a portion. The table records 110,000 to 150,000 clones, 85% to 90% of them present only once. The specimen was peripheral blood. These receptors all come from a man aged 50 to 59 with active or convalescent COVID-19. CDR3s include the opening cysteine and the closing phenylalanine or tryptophan. D genes are given only for firm matches. The listing skips clone size in some rows; elsewhere it reads once, few, many or a size class.

D gene: TRBD1
clone size: NA
J gene: TRBJ1-1
V gene: TRBV13
CDR3 DNA: TGTGCCAGCAGCTTAGACACAGGGGGGACTGAAGCTTTCTTT
CDR3 protein: CASSLDTGGTEAFF

D gene: NA
clone size: NA
J gene: TRBJ2-1
V gene: TRBV19
CDR3 DNA: TGTGCCAGTAGTATAGGGTTCCGGGAACGGGATGAGCAGTTCTTC
CDR3 protein: CASSIGFRERDEQFF

D gene: TRBD1
clone size: NA
J gene: TRBJ2-7
V gene: TRBV6-2/TRBV6-3
CDR3 DNA: TGTGCCAGCAGTTACTGGGACAGCTACGAGCAGTACTTC
CDR3 protein: CASSYWDSYEQYF

D gene: TRBD1
clone size: NA
J gene: TRBJ2-2
V gene: TRBV5-6
CDR3 DNA: TGTGCCAGCAGAGAGGTGACAGGGGGCCACACCGGGGAGCTGTTTTTT
CDR3 protein: CASREVTGGHTGELFF

D gene: NA
clone size: NA
J gene: TRBJ2-2
V gene: TRBV19
CDR3 DNA: TGTGCCAGTAGTTCCACCAAGACAACGAACACCGGGGAGCTGTTTTTT
CDR3 protein: CASSSTKTTNTGELFF

D gene: TRBD2
clone size: once
J gene: TRBJ2-7
V gene: TRBV9
CDR3 DNA: TGTGCCAGCAGCGTAGCCCCGGCTAGCGGGGGGACCTACGAGCAGTACTTC
CDR3 protein: CASSVAPASGGTYEQYF

D gene: NA
clone size: NA
J gene: TRBJ1-6
V gene: TRBV29-1
CDR3 DNA: TGCAGCGTTGTTATAGGACAGTCCAATTCACCCCTCCACTTT
CDR3 protein: CSVVIGQSNSPLHF

D gene: NA
clone size: NA
J gene: TRBJ2-7
V gene: TRBV4-1
CDR3 DNA: TGCGCCAGCAGCCAAGAATGGGGCCCCTACGAGCAGTACTTC
CDR3 protein: CASSQEWGPYEQYF

D gene: TRBD2
clone size: NA
J gene: TRBJ2-7
V gene: TRBV5-1
CDR3 DNA: TGCGCCAGCAGCTTGATGTTAGCGGGAGGATCGTACGAGCAGTACTTC
CDR3 protein: CASSLMLAGGSYEQYF

D gene: NA
clone size: NA
J gene: TRBJ1-1
V gene: TRBV9
CDR3 DNA: TGTGCCAGCAGCGCAGACACTTACACTGAAGCTTTCTTT
CDR3 protein: CASSADTYTEAFF

D gene: NA
clone size: once
J gene: TRBJ2-5
V gene: TRBV28
CDR3 DNA: TGTGCCAGCAGTTTCCCGCGGGACGGCAAAGAGACCCAGTACTTC
CDR3 protein: CASSFPRDGKETQYF

D gene: NA
clone size: few
J gene: TRBJ2-7
V gene: TRBV19
CDR3 DNA: TGTGCCAGTAGAAAAACAGGGCTCAACGAGCAGTACTTC
CDR3 protein: CASRKTGLNEQYF

D gene: NA
clone size: few
J gene: TRBJ1-2
V gene: TRBV10-3
CDR3 DNA: TGTGCCATCAGTGAGACAGGGAACTATGGCTACACCTTC
CDR3 protein: CAISETGNYGYTF

D gene: NA
clone size: NA
J gene: TRBJ2-6
V gene: TRBV7-2
CDR3 DNA: TGTGCCAGCAGCTCCAAGGACAGACCCGTCAATTCTGGGGCCAACGTCCTGACTTTC
CDR3 protein: CASSSKDRPVNSGANVLTF

D gene: TRBD1
clone size: NA
J gene: TRBJ1-2
V gene: TRBV29-1
CDR3 DNA: TGCAGCGCCTACTCCGGGACAGGGGATGGCTACACCTTC
CDR3 protein: CSAYSGTGDGYTF

D gene: NA
clone size: NA
J gene: TRBJ2-7
V gene: TRBV7-8
CDR3 DNA: TGTGCCAGCAGCCAAACCCGGGACTACGAGCAGTACTTC
CDR3 protein: CASSQTRDYEQYF

D gene: NA
clone size: NA
J gene: TRBJ2-1
V gene: TRBV2
CDR3 DNA: TGTGCCAGCAGTGAAGGGACCCGGAGGTTCGGTGAGCAGTTCTTC
CDR3 protein: CASSEGTRRFGEQFF

D gene: NA
clone size: NA
J gene: TRBJ2-3
V gene: TRBV27
CDR3 DNA: TGTGCCAGCAGTTTCGGGGGCACAGATACGCAGTATTTT
CDR3 protein: CASSFGGTDTQYF

D gene: TRBD2
clone size: NA
J gene: TRBJ2-7
V gene: TRBV5-1
CDR3 DNA: TGCGCCAGCAGCCGTACTAGCGGGAGATACGAGCAGTACTTC
CDR3 protein: CASSRTSGRYEQYF

D gene: NA
clone size: NA
J gene: TRBJ1-2
V gene: TRBV5-1
CDR3 DNA: TGCGCCAGCAGCTTTGCGGGGCGGGGATTGGACTATGGCTACACCTTC
CDR3 protein: CASSFAGRGLDYGYTF

D gene: NA
clone size: NA
J gene: TRBJ1-1
V gene: TRBV18
CDR3 DNA: TGTGCCAGCTCACAGGGCCGGGGGAACACTGAAGCTTTCTTT
CDR3 protein: CASSQGRGNTEAFF

D gene: NA
clone size: NA
J gene: TRBJ1-2
V gene: TRBV7-2
CDR3 DNA: TGTGCCAGCAGAACAGCAGGGCGCGGCTATGGCTACACCTTC
CDR3 protein: CASRTAGRGYGYTF

D gene: NA
clone size: NA
J gene: TRBJ1-5
V gene: TRBV21-1
CDR3 DNA: TGTGCCAGCAGCCCCCAATTAGGGACAGGGGATCAGCCCCAGCATTTT
CDR3 protein: CASSPQLGTGDQPQHF

D gene: NA
clone size: NA
J gene: TRBJ2-4
V gene: TRBV30
CDR3 DNA: TGTGCCTGGAGTGTACGCCCAGGGGCGAGCATTCAGTACTTC
CDR3 protein: CAWSVRPGASIQYF

D gene: NA
clone size: NA
J gene: TRBJ1-5
V gene: TRBV28
CDR3 DNA: TGTGCCAGCAGTTTTTTTAACAGGGAGCTCCAGCCCCAGCATTTT
CDR3 protein: CASSFFNRELQPQHF

D gene: TRBD1
clone size: NA
J gene: TRBJ1-4
V gene: TRBV18
CDR3 DNA: TGTGCCAGCTCCAAAAACAGGGGATCAACTAATGAAAAACTGTTTTTT
CDR3 protein: CASSKNRGSTNEKLFF

D gene: TRBD2
clone size: NA
J gene: TRBJ2-3
V gene: TRBV24-1
CDR3 DNA: TGTGCCACCATGGGACTAGTTTCGGATACGCAGTATTTT
CDR3 protein: CATMGLVSDTQYF